Listed below are T cell receptor beta chains from one sample, sequenced in a study of radiation and T cells in renal cell carcinoma. The data were produced by immunoSEQ multiplex PCR, yet TCRdb's version contains in-frame clones alone and is incomplete. Of over 85,000 clones in the sample, 82% were seen once. Material: blood, obtained from a patient whose treatment included radiotherapy and nephrectomy. The receptors were sampled from a man in his sixties with renal cell carcinoma. Both conserved end residues are part of each CDR3. Each record gives: J gene, D gene, clone size, V gene, CDR3 protein, CDR3 DNA. D genes are given only for firm matches. Clone sizes are given selectively: once, few, many, or a class where the clone is expanded.

TRBJ2-1 | TRBD2 | - | TRBV6-5 | CASSSPGRPSYNEQFF | TGTGCCAGCAGTTCTCCCGGGAGGCCCTCCTACAATGAGCAGTTCTTC
TRBJ1-2 | - | - | TRBV19 | CASSTTGTLANYGYTF | TGTGCCAGTAGTACTACCGGGACCCTAGCTAACTATGGCTACACCTTC
TRBJ1-4 | TRBD1 | - | TRBV5-1 | CASSPRTGGGEKLFF | TGCGCCAGCAGCCCACGGACAGGGGGCGGTGAAAAACTGTTTTTT
TRBJ2-3 | - | - | TRBV10-3 | CATLPSGDTDTQYF | TGTGCCACCCTCCCCAGCGGAGACACAGATACGCAGTATTTT
TRBJ2-3 | TRBD2 | - | TRBV7-2 | CASSLGLAGKDTQYF | TGTGCCAGCAGCTTAGGACTAGCGGGAAAAGATACGCAGTATTTT
TRBJ1-5 | TRBD1 | - | TRBV10-2 | CASSESYRGYQPQHF | TGCGCCAGCAGTGAGTCCTACAGGGGATATCAGCCCCAGCATTTT
TRBJ2-7 | - | once | TRBV21-1 | CASSKLKVSELRGKHYEQYF | TGTGCCAGCAGCAAATTAAAAGTGAGCGAGTTGCGGGGGAAGCACTACGAGCAGTACTTC
TRBJ2-5 | - | - | TRBV5-1 | CASRQELETQYF | TGCGCCAGCCGACAGGAGTTAGAGACCCAGTACTTC
TRBJ1-1 | - | - | TRBV5-6 | CASSLGDGEAFF | TGTGCCAGCAGCTTGGGGGACGGTGAAGCTTTCTTT
TRBJ2-1 | TRBD2 | - | TRBV4-2 | CASSQSSGRGQEQFF | TGTGCCAGCAGCCAATCTAGCGGGAGAGGACAGGAGCAGTTCTTC
TRBJ2-5 | TRBD1 | - | TRBV7-2 | CASSPIGPGGWTQYF | TGTGCCAGCAGCCCCATCGGTCCAGGGGGATGGACCCAGTACTTC
TRBJ2-2 | - | - | TRBV2 | CASTGDTGELFF | TGTGCCAGCACAGGCGACACCGGGGAGCTGTTTTTT
TRBJ2-7 | - | - | TRBV5-1 | CASSPNPDRTTYEQYF | TGCGCCAGCAGCCCCAATCCGGACAGAACCACCTACGAGCAGTACTTC
TRBJ2-3 | - | - | TRBV5-1 | CASSLNRWTDTQYF | TGCGCCAGCAGCTTGAATCGGTGGACAGATACGCAGTATTTT
TRBJ2-3 | TRBD2 | - | TRBV28 | CASSVAGGRTDTQYF | TGTGCCAGCAGTGTGGCGGGAGGACGCACAGATACGCAGTATTTT
TRBJ2-2 | TRBD1 | - | TRBV25-1 | CTSSDLGQSFANTGELFF | TGTACCAGCAGTGATTTGGGACAGTCATTCGCGAACACCGGGGAGCTGTTTTTT
TRBJ2-4 | - | few | TRBV29-1 | CSVEVGPAQNIQYF | TGCAGCGTTGAAGTAGGCCCTGCCCAAAACATTCAGTACTTC
TRBJ2-1 | TRBD2 | - | TRBV9 | CASSPTSGRGNNEQFF | TGTGCCAGCAGCCCCACTAGCGGGAGGGGCAACAATGAGCAGTTCTTC
TRBJ2-7 | - | - | TRBV7-2 | CASSLETYEQYF | TGTGCCAGCAGCTTAGAAACCTACGAGCAGTACTTC
TRBJ1-4 | - | - | TRBV30 | CAWSPTSSEKLFF | TGTGCCTGGAGTCCGACGTCCAGCGAAAAACTGTTTTTT
TRBJ1-2 | - | few | TRBV19 | CASSPQGPTNYGYTF | TGTGCCAGTAGCCCACAGGGCCCTACTAACTATGGCTACACCTTC
TRBJ1-4 | - | - | TRBV7-9 | CASSATGTVNEKLFF | TGTGCCAGCAGCGCTACCGGGACGGTTAATGAAAAACTGTTTTTT
TRBJ2-7 | - | - | TRBV28 | CASSFSDEQYF | TGTGCCAGCAGTTTTAGCGACGAGCAGTACTTC
TRBJ2-7 | - | - | TRBV27 | CASSLSRSSYEQYF | TGTGCCAGCAGTTTATCTCGCTCATCCTACGAGCAGTACTTC
TRBJ2-5 | TRBD2 | - | TRBV5-4 | CASSLEPSGSPQETQYF | TGTGCCAGCAGCTTGGAGCCGAGCGGGAGTCCCCAAGAGACCCAGTACTTC
TRBJ2-5 | - | - | TRBV18 | CASSPPVGWNQETQYF | TGTGCCAGCTCACCACCGGTTGGGTGGAACCAAGAGACCCAGTACTTC
TRBJ2-7 | - | - | TRBV27 | CASSLSLGFYEQYF | TGTGCCAGCAGTTTATCTCTGGGGTTCTACGAGCAGTACTTC
TRBJ1-2 | TRBD1 | once | TRBV7-8 | CASTPSTGVRGYTF | TGTGCCAGCACCCCGTCGACAGGGGTGAGGGGCTACACCTTC
TRBJ2-5 | TRBD1 | - | TRBV7-6 | CASSLNRPGTGGATQYF | TGTGCCAGCAGCTTAAATCGCCCCGGGACAGGGGGCGCCACCCAGTACTTC
TRBJ2-7 | TRBD1 | once | TRBV30 | CAWSIGPGQRVLYEQYF | TGTGCCTGGAGTATTGGTCCGGGACAGCGAGTTCTCTACGAGCAGTACTTC
TRBJ1-5 | - | many | TRBV6-1 | CASSEGRTVAQPQHF | TGTGCCAGCAGTGAAGGGAGGACAGTCGCACAGCCCCAGCATTTT
TRBJ1-1 | - | - | TRBV2 | CASSGARGNTEAFF | TGTGCCAGCAGTGGGGCAAGGGGGAACACTGAAGCTTTCTTT
TRBJ1-3 | - | - | TRBV19 | CASSIDSGGGNTIYF | TGTGCCAGTAGTATCGACAGTGGGGGTGGAAACACCATATATTTT
TRBJ1-2 | - | - | TRBV19 | CASSIGKGRIYGYTF | TGTGCCAGTAGTATAGGAAAGGGGCGGATCTATGGCTACACCTTC
TRBJ2-2 | - | - | TRBV5-8 | CASRLKGKSTGELFF | TGTGCCAGCAGGCTCAAGGGTAAATCCACCGGGGAGCTGTTTTTT
TRBJ2-7 | - | - | TRBV5-6 | CASSLRVGHEQYF | TGTGCCAGCAGCTTAAGGGTCGGCCACGAGCAGTACTTC
TRBJ2-3 | - | - | TRBV11-1 | CASSLEVGGTDTQYF | TGTGCCAGCAGCTTAGAAGTCGGCGGCACAGATACGCAGTATTTT
TRBJ1-5 | TRBD1 | - | TRBV6-5 | CASSWGQGNQPQHF | TGTGCCAGCAGTTGGGGACAGGGGAATCAGCCCCAGCATTTT
TRBJ2-7 | TRBD2 | - | TRBV7-2 | CASSPTSGSTYEQYF | TGTGCCAGCAGCCCGACTAGCGGGTCTACCTACGAGCAGTACTTC
TRBJ1-4 | - | - | TRBV7-6 | CASSLDETNEKLFF | TGTGCCAGCAGCTTGGATGAAACTAATGAAAAACTGTTTTTT
TRBJ2-5 | - | - | TRBV4-2 | CASSQDPQTDDLETQYF | TGTGCCAGCAGCCAAGATCCCCAGACAGATGATCTAGAGACCCAGTACTTC
TRBJ1-5 | TRBD1 | - | TRBV30 | CAWSADRGRSQPQHF | TGTGCCTGGAGCGCTGACAGGGGGAGAAGTCAGCCCCAGCATTTT
TRBJ1-5 | - | - | TRBV2 | CASARVNQPQHF | TGTGCCAGCGCGAGGGTCAATCAGCCCCAGCATTTT
TRBJ2-5 | - | - | TRBV19 | CASSARGSFQETQYF | TGTGCCAGTAGTGCCCGTGGCTCTTTCCAAGAGACCCAGTACTTC
TRBJ2-7 | TRBD1 | - | TRBV5-6 | CASSFWDRDYEQYF | TGTGCCAGCAGCTTCTGGGACAGGGACTACGAGCAGTACTTC